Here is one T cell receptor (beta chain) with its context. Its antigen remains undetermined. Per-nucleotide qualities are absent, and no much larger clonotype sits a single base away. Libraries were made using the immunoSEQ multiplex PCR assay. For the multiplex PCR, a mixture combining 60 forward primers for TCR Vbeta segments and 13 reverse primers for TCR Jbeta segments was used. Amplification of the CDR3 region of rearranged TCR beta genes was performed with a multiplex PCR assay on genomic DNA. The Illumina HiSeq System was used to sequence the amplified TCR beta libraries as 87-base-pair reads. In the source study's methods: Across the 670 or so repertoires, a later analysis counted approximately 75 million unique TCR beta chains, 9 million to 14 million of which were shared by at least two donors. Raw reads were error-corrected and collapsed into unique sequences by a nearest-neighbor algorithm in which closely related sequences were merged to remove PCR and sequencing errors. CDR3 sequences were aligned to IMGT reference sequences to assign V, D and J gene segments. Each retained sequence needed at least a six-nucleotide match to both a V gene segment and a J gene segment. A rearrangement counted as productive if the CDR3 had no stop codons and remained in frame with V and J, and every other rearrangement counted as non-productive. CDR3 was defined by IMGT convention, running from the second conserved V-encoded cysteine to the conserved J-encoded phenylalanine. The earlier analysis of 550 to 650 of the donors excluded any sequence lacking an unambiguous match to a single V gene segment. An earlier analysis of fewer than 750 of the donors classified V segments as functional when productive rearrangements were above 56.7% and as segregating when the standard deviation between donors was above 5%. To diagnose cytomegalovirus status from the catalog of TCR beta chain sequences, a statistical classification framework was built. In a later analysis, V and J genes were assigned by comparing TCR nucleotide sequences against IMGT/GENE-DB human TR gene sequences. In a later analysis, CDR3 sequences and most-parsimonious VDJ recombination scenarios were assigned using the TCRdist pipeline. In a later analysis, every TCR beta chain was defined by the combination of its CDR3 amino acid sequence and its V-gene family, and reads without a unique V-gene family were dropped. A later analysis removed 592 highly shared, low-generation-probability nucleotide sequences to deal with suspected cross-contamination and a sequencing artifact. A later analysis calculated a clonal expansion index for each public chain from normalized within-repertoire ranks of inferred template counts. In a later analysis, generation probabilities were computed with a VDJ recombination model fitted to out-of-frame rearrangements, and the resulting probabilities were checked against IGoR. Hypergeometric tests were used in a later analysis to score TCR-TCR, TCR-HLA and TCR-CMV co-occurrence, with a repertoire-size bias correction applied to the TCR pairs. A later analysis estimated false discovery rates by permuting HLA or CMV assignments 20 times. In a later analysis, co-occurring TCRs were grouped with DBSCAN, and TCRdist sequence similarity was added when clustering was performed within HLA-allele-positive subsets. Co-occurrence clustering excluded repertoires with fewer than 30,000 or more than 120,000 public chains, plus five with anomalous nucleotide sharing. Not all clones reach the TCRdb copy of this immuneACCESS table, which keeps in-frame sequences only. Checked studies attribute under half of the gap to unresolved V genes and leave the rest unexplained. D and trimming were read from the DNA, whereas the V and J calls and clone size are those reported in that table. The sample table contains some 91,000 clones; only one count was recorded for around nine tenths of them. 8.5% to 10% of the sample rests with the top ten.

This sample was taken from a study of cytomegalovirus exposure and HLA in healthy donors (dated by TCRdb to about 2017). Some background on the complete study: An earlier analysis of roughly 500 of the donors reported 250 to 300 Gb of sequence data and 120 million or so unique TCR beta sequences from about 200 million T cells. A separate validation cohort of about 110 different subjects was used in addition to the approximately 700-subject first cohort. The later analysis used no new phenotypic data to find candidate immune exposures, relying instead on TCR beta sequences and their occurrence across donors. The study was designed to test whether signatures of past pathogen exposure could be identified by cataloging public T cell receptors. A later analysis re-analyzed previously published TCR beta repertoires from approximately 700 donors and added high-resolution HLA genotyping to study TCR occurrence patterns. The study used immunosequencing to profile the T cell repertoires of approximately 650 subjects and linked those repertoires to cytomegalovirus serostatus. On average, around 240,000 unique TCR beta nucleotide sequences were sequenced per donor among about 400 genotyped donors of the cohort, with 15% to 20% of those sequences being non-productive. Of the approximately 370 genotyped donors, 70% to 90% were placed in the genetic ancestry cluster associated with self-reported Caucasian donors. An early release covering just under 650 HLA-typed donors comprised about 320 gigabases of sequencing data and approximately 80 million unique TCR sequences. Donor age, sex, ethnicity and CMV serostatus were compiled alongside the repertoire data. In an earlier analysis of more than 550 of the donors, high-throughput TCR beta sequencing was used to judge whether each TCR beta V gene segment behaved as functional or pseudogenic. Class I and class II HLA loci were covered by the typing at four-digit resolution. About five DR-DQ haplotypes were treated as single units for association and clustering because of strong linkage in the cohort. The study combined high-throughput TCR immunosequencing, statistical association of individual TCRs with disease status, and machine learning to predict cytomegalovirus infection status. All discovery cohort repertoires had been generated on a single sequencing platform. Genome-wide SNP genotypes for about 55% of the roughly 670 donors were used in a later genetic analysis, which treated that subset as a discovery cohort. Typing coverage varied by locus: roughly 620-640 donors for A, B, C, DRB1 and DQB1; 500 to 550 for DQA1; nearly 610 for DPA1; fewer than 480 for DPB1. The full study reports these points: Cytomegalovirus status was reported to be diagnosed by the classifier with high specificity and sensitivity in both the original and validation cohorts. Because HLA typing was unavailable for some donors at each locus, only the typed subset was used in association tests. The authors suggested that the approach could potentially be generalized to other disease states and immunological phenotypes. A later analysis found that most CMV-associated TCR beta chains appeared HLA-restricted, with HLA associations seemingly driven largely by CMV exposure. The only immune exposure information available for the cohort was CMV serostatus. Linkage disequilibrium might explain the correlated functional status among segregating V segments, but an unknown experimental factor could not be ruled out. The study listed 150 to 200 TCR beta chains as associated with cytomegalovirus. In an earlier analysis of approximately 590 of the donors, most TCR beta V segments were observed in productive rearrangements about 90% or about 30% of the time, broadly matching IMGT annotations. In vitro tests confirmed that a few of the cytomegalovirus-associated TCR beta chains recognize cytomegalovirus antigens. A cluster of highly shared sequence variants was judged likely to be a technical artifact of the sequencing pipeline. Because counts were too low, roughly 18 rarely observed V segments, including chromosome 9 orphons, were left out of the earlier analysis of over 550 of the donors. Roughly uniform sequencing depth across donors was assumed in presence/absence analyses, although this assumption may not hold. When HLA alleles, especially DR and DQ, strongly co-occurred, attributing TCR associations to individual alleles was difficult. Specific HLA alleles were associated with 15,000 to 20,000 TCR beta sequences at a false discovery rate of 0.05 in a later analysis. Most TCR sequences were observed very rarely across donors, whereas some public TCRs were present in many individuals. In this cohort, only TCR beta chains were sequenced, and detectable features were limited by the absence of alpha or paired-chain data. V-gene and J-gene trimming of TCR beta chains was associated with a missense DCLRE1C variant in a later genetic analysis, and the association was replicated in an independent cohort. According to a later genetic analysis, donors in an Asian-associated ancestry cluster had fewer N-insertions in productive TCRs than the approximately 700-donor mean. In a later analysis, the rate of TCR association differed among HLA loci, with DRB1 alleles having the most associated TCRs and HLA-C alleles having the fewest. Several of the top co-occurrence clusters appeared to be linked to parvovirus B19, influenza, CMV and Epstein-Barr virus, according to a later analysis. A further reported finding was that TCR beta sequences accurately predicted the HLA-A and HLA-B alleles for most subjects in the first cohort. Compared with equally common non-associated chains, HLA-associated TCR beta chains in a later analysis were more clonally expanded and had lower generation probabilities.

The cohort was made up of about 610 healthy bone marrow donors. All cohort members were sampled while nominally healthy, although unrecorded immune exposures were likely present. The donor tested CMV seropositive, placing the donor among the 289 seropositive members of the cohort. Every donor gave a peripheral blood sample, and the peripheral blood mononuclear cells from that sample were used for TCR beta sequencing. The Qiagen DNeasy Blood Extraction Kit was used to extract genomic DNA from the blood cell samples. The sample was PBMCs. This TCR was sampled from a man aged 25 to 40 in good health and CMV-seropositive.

The CDR3 amino acid sequence is: CASSLAPSVYEQYF. At the DNA level, the sequence is TGTGCCAGCAGCTTGGCTCCTAGCGTTTACGAGCAGTACTTC. The rearrangement joined TRBV5-4 to TRBJ2-7, and TRBD2 may be the D gene, going by 6 matching bases. For CDR1 and CDR2, the germline V gene (reference sequence) lists SGHNT and YYREEE. From the cysteine through the phenylalanine, the CDR3 covers 14 amino acids. The entry retains the CDR3 DNA only, 42 bases that are in frame from base 1. V sheds 0 bases and J sheds 4 bases, leaving 11 bases between their ends.